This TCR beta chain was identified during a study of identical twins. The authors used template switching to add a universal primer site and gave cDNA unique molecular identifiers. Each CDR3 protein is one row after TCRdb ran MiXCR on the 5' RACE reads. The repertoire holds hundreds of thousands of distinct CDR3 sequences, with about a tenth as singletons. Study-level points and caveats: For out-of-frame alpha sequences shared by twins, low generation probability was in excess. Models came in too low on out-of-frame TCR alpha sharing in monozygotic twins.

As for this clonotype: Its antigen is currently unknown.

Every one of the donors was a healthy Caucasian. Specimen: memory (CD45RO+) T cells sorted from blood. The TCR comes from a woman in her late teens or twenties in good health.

The CDR3 is CASSVVAGANYGYTF. For the CDR3, the DNA is TGTGCCAGCAGCGTAGTGGCAGGGGCTAACTATGGCTACACCTTC. The J gene is TRBJ1-2, the V gene TRBV9; D might be TRBD1 (6 bases). This CDR3 has 15 residues. Germline lookup yields CDR1 SGDLS and CDR2 YYNGEE. Trimming took 0 bases from V and 0 from J, leaving 9 bases between them.